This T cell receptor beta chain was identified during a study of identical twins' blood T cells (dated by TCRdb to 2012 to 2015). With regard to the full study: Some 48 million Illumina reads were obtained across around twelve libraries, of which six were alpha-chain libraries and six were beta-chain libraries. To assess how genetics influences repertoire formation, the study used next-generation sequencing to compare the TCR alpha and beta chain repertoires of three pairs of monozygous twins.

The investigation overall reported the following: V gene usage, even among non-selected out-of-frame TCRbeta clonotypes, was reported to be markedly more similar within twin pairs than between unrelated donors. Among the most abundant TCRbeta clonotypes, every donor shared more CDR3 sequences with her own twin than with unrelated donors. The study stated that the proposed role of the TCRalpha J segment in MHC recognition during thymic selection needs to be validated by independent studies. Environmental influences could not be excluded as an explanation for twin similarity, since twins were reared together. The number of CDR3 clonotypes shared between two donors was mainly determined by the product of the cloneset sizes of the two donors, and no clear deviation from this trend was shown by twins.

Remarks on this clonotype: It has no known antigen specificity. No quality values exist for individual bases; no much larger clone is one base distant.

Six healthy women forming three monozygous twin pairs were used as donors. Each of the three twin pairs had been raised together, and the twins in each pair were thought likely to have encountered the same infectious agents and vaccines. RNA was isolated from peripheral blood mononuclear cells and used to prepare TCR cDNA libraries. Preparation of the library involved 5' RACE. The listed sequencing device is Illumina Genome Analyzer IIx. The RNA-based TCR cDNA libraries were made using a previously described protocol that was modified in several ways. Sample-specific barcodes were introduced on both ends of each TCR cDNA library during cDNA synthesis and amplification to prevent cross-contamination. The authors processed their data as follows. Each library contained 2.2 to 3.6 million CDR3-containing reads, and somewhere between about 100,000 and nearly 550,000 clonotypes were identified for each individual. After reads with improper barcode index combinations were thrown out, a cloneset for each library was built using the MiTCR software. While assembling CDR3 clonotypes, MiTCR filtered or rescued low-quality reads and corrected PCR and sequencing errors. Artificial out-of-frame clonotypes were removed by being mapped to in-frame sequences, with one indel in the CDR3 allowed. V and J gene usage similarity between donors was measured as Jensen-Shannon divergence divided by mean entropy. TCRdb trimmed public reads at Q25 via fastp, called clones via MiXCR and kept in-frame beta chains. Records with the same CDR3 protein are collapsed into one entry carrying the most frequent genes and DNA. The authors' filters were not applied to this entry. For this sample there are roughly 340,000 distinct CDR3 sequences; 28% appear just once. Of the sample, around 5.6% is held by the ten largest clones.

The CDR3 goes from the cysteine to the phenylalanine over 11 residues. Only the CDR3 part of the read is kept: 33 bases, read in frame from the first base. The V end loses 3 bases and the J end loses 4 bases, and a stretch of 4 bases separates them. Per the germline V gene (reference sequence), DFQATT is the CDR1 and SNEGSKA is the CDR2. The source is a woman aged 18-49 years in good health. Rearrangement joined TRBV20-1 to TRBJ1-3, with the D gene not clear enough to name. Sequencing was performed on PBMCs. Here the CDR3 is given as CSARGGNTIYF. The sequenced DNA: TGCAGTGCTAGGGGAGGAAACACCATATATTTT.